These 18 T cell receptor beta chains originate from one sample sequenced in a study of shared clonotypes between healthy human individuals. Sequencing was performed with immunoSEQ multiplex PCR; in TCRdb, only in-frame clones are kept and a portion is missing. The profile shows 2 million to 3 million clones, approximately 94% of them singletons. The sample taken for sequencing was naive CD4+ T cells from PBMCs. Subset meaning: CD45RA+ positively selected. The receptors stem from a man aged 18 to 35 in good health. Some clones in this sample may be carry-over from other donors' samples.

The chain uses TRBV30 and TRBJ1-2, with D perhaps TRBD1 (5 bases). Trimming took off 5 bases at V and 4 bases at J, with 20 bases between the two ends. This CDR3 spans 15 amino acids. The germline CDR1 and CDR2 sequences are GTSNPN and SVGIG (reference sequence). The CDR3 loop is CAWYPGTAKSYGYTF. As DNA, the CDR3 is TGTGCCTGGTATCCGGGGACGGCCAAATCCTATGGCTACACCTTC.

This chain connects TRBV20-1 to TRBJ2-5; no clear D. Trimming removed 6 bases from V and 5 bases from J, with 10 bases in between. The CDR3 is 11 residues long. Germline-derived CDR1 and CDR2 are DFQATT and SNEGSKA (reference sequence). This CDR3 reads CSAPSLETQYF. The DNA for the CDR3 is TGCAGTGCGCCCTCCCTTGAGACCCAGTACTTC.

The DNA of the CDR3 is TGTGCCAGCTCACCGGGGGGTGGCGCGGAGACCCAGTACTTC. It translates to CASSPGGGAETQYF. The chain has TRBV18 and TRBJ2-5, with D perhaps TRBD2 (6 bases). V was shortened by 3 bases and J by 5 bases, with 13 bases between the two germline ends. The CDR3 consists of 14 residues. Germline CDR1 reads KGHSH; CDR2 reads LQKENI.

The V and J genes are TRBV5-1 and TRBJ2-3; D unclear. CDR3 size: 13 residues. The V gene lost 0 bases and the J gene lost 7 bases, with 9 bases spanning the gap. CDR1 and CDR2 from the germline V gene are SGHRS and YFSETQ. This CDR3 is CASSLASPHTQYF. Written as DNA, the CDR3 is TGCGCCAGCAGCTTGGCCTCCCCTCATACGCAGTATTTT.

The DNA for the CDR3 is TGTGCCAGCAGTGAACTGTGGGTAGCGAACACCGGGGAGCTGTTTTTT. Protein product: CASSELWVANTGELFF. The chain is built from TRBV6-1 and TRBJ2-2; D is unresolved. This CDR3 has 16 residues. Deletions cut 2 bases from V and 0 bases from J, with 10 bases between. In germline, CDR1 is MNHNS, CDR2 SASEGT.

The chain joins TRBV5-4 to TRBJ2-7; D is undetermined. V dropped 0 bases and J dropped 2 bases, with 9 bases sitting between them. This CDR3 comprises 14 residues. CDR1 and CDR2 (germline): SGHNT, YYREEE (reference sequence). The CDR3 is CASSLDSLAYEQYF. CDR3 bases: TGTGCCAGCAGCTTGGACAGCCTCGCCTACGAGCAGTACTTC.

Turning to this clone: This same CDR3 is encoded by further DNA sequences in the sample. This chain joins TRBV28 and TRBJ1-2, with D possibly being TRBD1 (6 bases). The CDR3 extends over 13 amino acids. The V and J ends lost 3 bases and 8 bases respectively, with 13 bases between them. CDR1 is MDHEN and CDR2 is SYDVKM in the germline V gene. CDR3 coding DNA: TGTGCCAGCAGTTTGACGGGGGCGCGGGGCTACACCTTC. Its protein is CASSLTGARGYTF.

This rearrangement joins TRBV7-6 to TRBJ2-1; 9 nucleotides agree with TRBD2. Looked up from germline, CDR1 is SGHVS and CDR2 is FNYEAQ. Trimming took 3 bases from V and 5 from J; bases not matched to a gene: 5. The CDR3 loop spans 15 amino acids. DNA for the CDR3: TGTGCCAGCAGCTTTAGGGGACTAGCCAACAATGAGCAGTTCTTC. This gives the protein CASSFRGLANNEQFF.

The rearrangement uses TRBV9 and TRBJ1-2; possibly TRBD1 for D (6 bases). This CDR3 is built from 15 residues. Trimming took 4 bases from V and 3 from J, leaving 16 bases between them. CDR1 is SGDLS and CDR2 is YYNGEE in the germline V gene. CDR3 DNA sequence: TGTGCCAGCAGCCCCCGGACAGCCAAATACTATGGCTACACCTTC. Translated: CASSPRTAKYYGYTF.

As to this clone: The sample has other DNA sequences that encode this CDR3 too. The chain combines TRBV5-1 with TRBJ1-1; weak D call: TRBD1 (6 bases). The CDR3 covers 13 residues. The V gene's germline CDR1 is SGHRS and CDR2 YFSETQ. Between the trimmed V and J ends, which lost 7 bases and 1 base, there was a span of 11 bases. The CDR3 coding sequence is TGCGCCAGCGCCACGGGACAGAACACTGAAGCTTTCTTT. Translating gives CASATGQNTEAFF.

V usage is TRBV19 and J usage is TRBJ1-5; D might be TRBD1 (5 bases). Germline CDR1 LNHDA, CDR2 SQIVND (reference sequence). The CDR3 extends over 13 amino acids. Trimming pared 5 bases from V and 7 bases from J, leaving 12 bases between. The CDR3 is CASSGQFLQPQHF. CDR3 bases: TGTGCCAGTAGTGGACAATTTTTGCAGCCCCAGCATTTT.

This chain links TRBV5-3 with TRBJ2-1, with TRBD2 identical over 9 bases. TRBV5-3 is given ORF status, its function remaining uncertain. The length of the CDR3 is 15 residues. The V and J ends lost 4 bases and 0 bases, in that order; junction bases with no gene match: 2. The CDR3 spells CARSPSGNSYNEQFF. In nucleotides, the CDR3 is TGTGCCAGAAGCCCTAGCGGGAACTCCTACAATGAGCAGTTCTTC.

The V and J genes are TRBV5-1 and TRBJ1-4, with D unclear. V lost 6 bases, J lost 4 bases, and 16 bases lay in between. The germline V gene encodes CDR1 SGHRS and CDR2 YFSETQ. The CDR3 contains 15 residues. The CDR3 reads CASTPSPAGNEKLFF. The CDR3 DNA reads as TGCGCCAGCACCCCGAGTCCGGCCGGTAATGAAAAACTGTTTTTT.

The chain links TRBV7-2 to TRBJ1-3; D not certain. The CDR3 sequence is 15 residues long. The V end lost 0 bases, the J end lost 4 bases, and 10 bases lay between the germline ends. The germline gives CDR1 SGHTA, CDR2 FQGNSA. The CDR3 loop reads CASSLARGSGNTIYF. The CDR3 DNA reads TGTGCCAGCAGCTTAGCACGGGGTTCAGGAAACACCATATATTTT.

The chain links TRBV18 to TRBJ2-5; 9 bases are shared with TRBD2. This CDR3 has 14 residues. Trimming cost V 2 bases and J 5 bases; bases outside gene matches: 3. The germline gives CDR1 KGHSH, CDR2 LQKENI. The CDR3: CASSPGLASETQYF. The CDR3 nucleotides read TGTGCCAGCTCACCAGGACTAGCGAGCGAGACCCAGTACTTC.

This clone was found once. CDR3 in DNA: TGCGCCAGCAGCAGTATGTTGGGGACTAGCGGGAGCACAGATACGCAGTATTTT. Translating gives CASSSMLGTSGSTDTQYF. This rearrangement joins TRBV5-1 to TRBJ2-3; TRBD2 aligns across 12 bases. With V trimmed by 4 bases and J by 0 bases, 9 bases remained unmatched. The length of the CDR3 is 18 residues. CDR1 SGHRS and CDR2 YFSETQ come from the germline V gene.

V is TRBV10-3 and J is TRBJ1-2, with TRBD1 identical over 7 bases. Trimming cost V 2 bases and J 0 bases; bases outside gene matches: 6. Germline-derived CDR1 and CDR2 are ENHRY and SYGVKD. The CDR3 totals 16 residues. The CDR3 coding sequence is TGTGCCATCAGTGAGAGAGGGGGCCTTTCTAACTATGGCTACACCTTC. It translates to CAISERGGLSNYGYTF.

On this clone itself: At one end, the junction sequence differs from germline, possibly due to a read error. V and J are TRBV28 and TRBJ1-2; TRBD1 is a possible D gene (5 bases). CDR3 length: 15 amino acids. The V gene's germline CDR1 is MDHEN and CDR2 SYDVKM. This chain's CDR3 is CASSENRPTLPGADF. Here the CDR3 DNA reads TGTGCCAGCAGTGAAAACAGGCCGACCCTTCCCGGGGCCGACTTC.